The next 23 T cell receptor beta chains were all read from a single sample in a study of T cells in Graves' hyperthyroidism and ophthalmopathy. Amplification of TCR beta CDR3 regions used RNA as the template. The TCR CDR3 was amplified in a first-round RT-PCR using the HTBI primer set. TCRdb passed the multiplex PCR reads through MiXCR, listing each CDR3 protein once. Of 540,000 or so distinct CDR3 sequences listed, more than 45% are singletons. The sample was peripheral blood or thyroid tissue (not recorded which). All receptors come from an adult woman with Graves' disease, either hyperthyroidism or ophthalmopathy (not recorded which).

The rearrangement links TRBV27 to TRBJ2-2; 7 nucleotides agree with TRBD1. After removal of 6 bases from V and 3 bases from J, the junction contained 7 bases not matched to a gene. Germline CDR1 is MNHEY and CDR2 is SMNVEV (reference sequence). This CDR3 comprises 15 residues. CDR3 amino acids: CASRPRDRYTGELFF. The CDR3 nucleotides are TGTGCCAGCAGACCCCGGGACAGATACACCGGGGAGCTGTTTTTT.

The genes are TRBV7-2 and TRBJ2-6; no definite D call. This CDR3 has 12 amino acids. Germline-derived CDR1 and CDR2 are SGHTA and FQGNSA. Between the trimmed V and J ends, which lost 1 base and 18 bases, there was a span of 13 bases. The CDR3 nucleotides are TGTGCCAGCAGCTTAGTGGGGATACGAGAGACTTTC. Its protein is CASSLVGIRETF. Full variable domain (outside the CDR3, taken from reference TRBV7-2 and TRBJ2-6): GAGVSQSPSNKVTEKGKDVELRCDPISGHTALYWYRQSLGQGLEFLIYFQGNSAPDKSGLPSDRFSAERTGGSVSTLTIQRTQQEDSAVYLCASSLVGIRETFGAGSRLTVL.

This clonotype appeared many times. V is TRBV7-2 and J is TRBJ1-4; TRBD1 matches 8 bases. CDR1 is SGHTA and CDR2 is FQGNSA in the germline V gene. The CDR3 runs 15 residues. V dropped 5 bases and J dropped 8; count of bases not matched to a gene: 10. The CDR3 region is CASSPNGQGNEKLFF. CDR3 in DNA: TGTGCCAGCAGCCCGAACGGACAGGGTAACGAAAAACTGTTTTTT.

This clonotype has only a few counts. This chain connects TRBV7-9 to TRBJ1-2; weak D call: TRBD1 (5 bases). The CDR3 is made up of 14 amino acids. V was clipped by 5 bases and J by 4 bases, with 14 bases between them. In germline, CDR1 is SEHNR, CDR2 FQNEAQ (reference sequence). CDR3 protein: CASSTPGGPYGYTF. For the CDR3, the DNA is TGTGCCAGCAGCACCCCCGGGGGTCCCTATGGCTACACCTTC.

This clonotype has only one observation. The J gene is TRBJ2-7, the V gene TRBV20-1, with unresolved D. V was cut by 4 bases and J by 3 bases, with 19 bases left in between. The CDR3 is made up of 15 amino acids. Germline V gene lookup returns CDR1 DFQATT and CDR2 SNEGSKA (reference sequence). The CDR3 loop reads CSAKAKNGLFYEQYF. In DNA, the CDR3 is TGCAGTGCTAAGGCGAAGAATGGATTATTCTACGAGCAGTACTTC.

This clonotype was seen a handful of times. The chain carries TRBV6-1 and TRBJ2-2, with TRBD1 identical over 8 bases. The CDR3 loop spans 15 amino acids. J was trimmed by 4 bases and V by 6 bases; bases with no gene match: 7. From germline, CDR1 is MNHNS and CDR2 SASEGT. The CDR3 nucleotides are TGTGCCAGCAGCCGGACAGGGTCATTCACCGGGGAGCTGTTTTTT. Its protein product is CASSRTGSFTGELFF.

V usage is TRBV18 and J usage is TRBJ1-1, with 7 bases identical to TRBD1. Per germline, CDR1 KGHSH and CDR2 LQKENI. The J segment lost 4 bases and the V segment lost 0 bases, leaving 11 bases of the junction unmatched. The CDR3 is 17 residues long. The CDR3 here is CASSPPTTGFWSTEAFF. The CDR3 region has the DNA TGTGCCAGCTCACCACCGACGACAGGGTTTTGGAGCACTGAAGCTTTCTTT.

This clonotype has ten or more counts. The rearrangement uses TRBV14 and TRBJ2-7; the D call may be TRBD1 or TRBD2 (5 bases each). Germline lookup yields CDR1 SGHDN and CDR2 FVKESK. The CDR3 sequence is 14 residues long. The V gene lost 5 bases and the J gene lost 3 bases, with 14 bases spanning the gap. This CDR3 reads CASSTPGQFYEQYF. Here the CDR3 DNA reads TGTGCCAGCAGCACTCCGGGGCAGTTCTACGAGCAGTACTTC.

The chain joins TRBV7-7 to TRBJ2-2; 7 nucleotides line up with TRBD1. V dropped 0 bases and J dropped 5; count of bases not matched to a gene: 3. This CDR3 has 15 residues. From germline, CDR1 is SSHAT and CDR2 FNYEAQ (reference sequence). The CDR3 DNA is TGTGCCAGCAGCTTAGCGACAGGGATGACCGGGGAGCTGTTTTTT. Residues: CASSLATGMTGELFF.

Worth noting for this clonotype: The CDR3 carries no conserved terminal phenylalanine or tryptophan, so it likely arises from a read error. The chain combines TRBV2 with TRBJ1-6, with D possibly TRBD1 on 5 matching bases. This CDR3 region has 13 residues. V was shortened by 6 bases and J by 10 bases, with 13 bases between the two germline ends. Germline CDR1 and CDR2: SNHLY and FYNNEI. In DNA form, the CDR3 reads TGTGCCAGCAGGCGCCGGGGCAGCTCACCCCTCCACCTT. Translating it yields CASRRRGSSPLHL.

Points on this clonotype: The junction departs from the called germline gene at one end, perhaps through a read error. The chain has TRBV7-9 and TRBJ1-5; 9 bases are shared with TRBD1. Germline V gives CDR1 SEHNR, CDR2 FQNEAQ (reference sequence). The CDR3 extends over 14 amino acids. Here the CDR3 reads CASSLGQGKEPQHF. The CDR3 DNA sequence: TGCGCCAGCAGCTTAGGACAGGGGAAGGAACCCCAGCATTTT.

A remark on this clonotype: Since the CDR3 does not end with the conserved phenylalanine or tryptophan, this likely comes from a read error. The chain uses TRBV25-1 and TRBJ2-7; D not resolved. There are 13 residues in the CDR3. The V gene's germline CDR1 is MGHDK and CDR2 SYGVNS. V dropped 5 bases and J dropped 7 bases, with 15 bases sitting between them. The CDR3 nucleotides read TGTGCCAGCAGTACCGGACCGCCTCAGGAGCAGTACCTC. It specifies CASSTGPPQEQYL.

As regards this clonotype: Compared with germline, one end of the junction differs, possibly owing to a read error. The chain combines TRBV7-9 with TRBJ2-7; TRBD2 matches at 8 bases. Germline CDR1 SEHNR, CDR2 FQNEAQ (reference sequence). This CDR3 comprises 15 residues. As DNA, the CDR3 is TGCGCCAGCAGTACCCCAGCGGGAGTGTCCTACGAGCAGTACTTC. Protein: CASSTPAGVSYEQYF.

V is TRBV10-3 and J is TRBJ1-5; D unclear. Per germline, CDR1 ENHRY and CDR2 SYGVKD. The CDR3 consists of 16 residues. Trimming left V 3 bases short and J 6 bases short, with 18 bases between. CDR3 DNA: TGTGCCATCAGTGAACGGGTAGCGGGAGGGCCTCAGCCCCAGCATTTT. Translated: CAISERVAGGPQPQHF.

The chain links TRBV7-2 to TRBJ1-2, with D perhaps matching TRBD1 (6 bases). Germline CDR1 is SGHTA and CDR2 is FQGNSA. V was shortened by 5 bases and J by 7 bases, with 14 bases between the two germline ends. This CDR3 comprises 13 residues. The CDR3 DNA is TGTGCCAGCAGCCGTAGGGGGGAAGGTGGCTACACCTTC. Protein sequence: CASSRRGEGGYTF.

This clonotype was seen a few times. This sequence joins TRBV27 and TRBJ2-2; D not certain. V shed 3 bases and J shed 4 bases, with 15 bases lying between them. This CDR3 has 16 amino acids. Germline-derived CDR1 and CDR2 are MNHEY and SMNVEV (reference sequence). CDR3 DNA sequence: TGTGCCAGCAGTTTTAAGGTGGCAGCATTCACCGGGGAGCTGTTTTTT. Its protein is CASSFKVAAFTGELFF.

Turning to this clonotype: At one boundary the junction diverges from the germline segment, which might be a read error. V and J are TRBV10-3 and TRBJ1-5; a possible D gene is TRBD1 (5 bases). The length of the CDR3 is 17 residues. Germline V gene sequence: CDR1 ENHRY, CDR2 SYGVKD. The CDR3 spells CASSRTRSSGSNQPQHF. Written as DNA, the CDR3 is TGTGCCAGCAGTAGGACGCGCTCATCAGGGAGCAATCAGCCCCAGCATTTT.

DNA of the CDR3: TGTGCCAGCAGGGAACAGGGGGCCAACGTCCTGACTTTC. Its protein product is CASREQGANVLTF. The chain links TRBV6-1 to TRBJ2-6, with D uncertain. Germline lookup yields CDR1 MNHNS and CDR2 SASEGT. This CDR3 is 13 amino acids long. Trimming took 6 bases from V and 4 from J, leaving 7 bases between them.

For this clonotype: The junction differs from germline at one of its ends, possibly a read error. The CDR3 DNA is TGCGCCAGCAGCCAAATGGACAGTCGTGGCTACACCTTC. The encoded protein is CASSQMDSRGYTF. The chain links TRBV7-9 to TRBJ1-2; perhaps TRBD1 as D (6 bases). CDR1 and CDR2 (germline): SEHNR, FQNEAQ (reference sequence). The CDR3 runs to 13 residues.

The chain carries TRBV29-1 and TRBJ2-2, with D possibly being TRBD1 or TRBD2 (5 bases each). V lost 4 bases and J 5 bases, leaving 14 bases between the germline ends. Germline lookup yields CDR1 SQVTM and CDR2 ANQGSEA. The CDR3 sequence is 14 residues long. The CDR3 nucleotides are TGCAGCGTTGGGCAAGGGACGGGTACCGGGGAGCTGTTTTTT. It codes for CSVGQGTGTGELFF.

This clonotype has more than one count but fewer than ten. The chain couples TRBV12-3 or TRBV12-4 to TRBJ2-6; 9 bases agree with TRBD1. The CDR3 is 17 amino acids. Losses at the gene ends were 10 bases for V and 2 bases for J; bases not matched to a gene: 12. The CDR3 loop reads CAIRPDRGLPGANVLTF. In nucleotides, the CDR3 is TGTGCCATCAGGCCGGACAGGGGTCTACCTGGGGCCAACGTCCTGACTTTC.

This clonotype was recorded many times. The V and J genes are TRBV19 and TRBJ1-2, with TRBD1 as a possible D gene (6 bases). The CDR3 covers 16 residues. Per the germline V gene, CDR1 is LNHDA and CDR2 is SQIVND (reference sequence). V lost 3 bases, J lost 0 bases, and 14 bases lay in between. The CDR3 DNA follows: TGTGCCAGTAGTATCGGGACAACCATTACTAACTATGGCTACACCTTC. It specifies CASSIGTTITNYGYTF.

The rearrangement joins TRBV12-3 or TRBV12-4 to TRBJ2-2, with a weak D call TRBD2 (6 bases). The CDR3 length is 15 residues. Trimming removed 3 bases from V and 1 base from J, with 9 bases in between. CDR3: CASSLRGRNTGELFF. The CDR3 bases are TGTGCCAGCAGTTTGCGGGGCCGGAACACCGGGGAGCTGTTTTTT.